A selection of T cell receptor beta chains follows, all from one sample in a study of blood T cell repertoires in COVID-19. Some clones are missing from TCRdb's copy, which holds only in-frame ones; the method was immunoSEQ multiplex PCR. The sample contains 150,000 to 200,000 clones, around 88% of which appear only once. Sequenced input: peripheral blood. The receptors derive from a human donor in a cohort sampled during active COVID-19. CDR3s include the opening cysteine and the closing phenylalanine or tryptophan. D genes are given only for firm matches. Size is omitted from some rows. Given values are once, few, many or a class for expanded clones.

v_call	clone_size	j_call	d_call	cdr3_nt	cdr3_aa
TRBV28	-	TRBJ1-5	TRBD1	TGTGCCAGCAGTTTAAGGTGGACAGGGTGGGGCAATCAGCCCCAGCATTTT	CASSLRWTGWGNQPQHF
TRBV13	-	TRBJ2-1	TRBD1	TGTGCCAGCAGCTTAGGACGGGACAGGGTGGTCCACAATGAGCAGTTCTTC	CASSLGRDRVVHNEQFF
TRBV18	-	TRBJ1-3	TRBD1	TGTGCCAGCTCACCAGGAGGGGGCCCCGGAAACACCATATATTTT	CASSPGGGPGNTIYF
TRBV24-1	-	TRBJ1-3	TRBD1	TGTGCCACACCTCCAATAGGGACAGGCGGTGAACTGGGGGGAAACACCATATATTTT	CATPPIGTGGELGGNTIYF
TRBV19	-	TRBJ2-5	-	TGTGCCAGTAGTATTCACTCGGGACTTCAAGAGACCCAGTACTTC	CASSIHSGLQETQYF
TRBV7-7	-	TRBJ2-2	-	TGTGCTAGCAGCCCCGGCGCAAGCGCTGACACCGGGGAGCTGTTTTTT	CASSPGASADTGELFF
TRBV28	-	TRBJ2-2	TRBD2	TGTGCCAGCAGTTTATGGTCCTTAGCGGGGGGAAACACCGGGGAGCTGTTTTTT	CASSLWSLAGGNTGELFF
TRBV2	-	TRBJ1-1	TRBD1	TGTGCCAGCAGTGGGCAGGGGGCGGTCACTGAAGCTTTCTTT	CASSGQGAVTEAFF
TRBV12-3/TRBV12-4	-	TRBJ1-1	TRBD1	TGTGCCAGCAGTTTGAGACAGGGCTCTGAAGCTTTCTTT	CASSLRQGSEAFF
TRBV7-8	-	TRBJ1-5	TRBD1	TGTGCCAGCAGCTTAGTCCCACTTCGAGGGACAGGGATCCATCAGCCCCAGCATTTT	CASSLVPLRGTGIHQPQHF
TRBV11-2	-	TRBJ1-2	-	TGTGCCAGCAGCTTAGTAGACGGGTCCTATGGCTACACCTTC	CASSLVDGSYGYTF
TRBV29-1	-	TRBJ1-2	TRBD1	TGCAGCGGGCTGACAGGGGTGGACTATGGCTACACCTTC	CSGLTGVDYGYTF
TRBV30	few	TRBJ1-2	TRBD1	TGTGCCTGGAGTATACAGGGGCGCTATGGCTACACCTTC	CAWSIQGRYGYTF
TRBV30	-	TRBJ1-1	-	TGTGCCTGGGTAAACACCGAGGGAAGCAGTTTTATGGGGGGGAACACTGAAGCTTTCTTT	CAWVNTEGSSFMGGNTEAFF
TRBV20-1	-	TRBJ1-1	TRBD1	TGCAGTCTTGACAGGGGCACTGAAGCTTTCTTT	CSLDRGTEAFF
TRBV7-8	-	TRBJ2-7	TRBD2	TGTGCCAGCAGCTTAGCTGCGGGACTAATCTACGAGCAGTACTTC	CASSLAAGLIYEQYF
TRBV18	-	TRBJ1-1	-	TGTGCCAGCTCACCGAGGACTTTGAACACTGAAGCTTTCTTT	CASSPRTLNTEAFF
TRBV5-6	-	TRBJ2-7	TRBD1	TGTGCCAGCCAAGGACAGGGATGGAACGAGCAGTACTTC	CASQGQGWNEQYF
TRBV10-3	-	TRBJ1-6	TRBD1	TGTGCCATCAAGGATGACAGGGCCCATAATTCACCCCTCCACTTT	CAIKDDRAHNSPLHF
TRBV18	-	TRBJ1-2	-	TGTGCCAGCTCACCGGGGGTACAGGGTAGCGGCTACACCTTC	CASSPGVQGSGYTF
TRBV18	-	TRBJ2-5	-	TGTGCCAGCTCACCGGACCAGGGCCTAGAGACCCAGTACTTC	CASSPDQGLETQYF
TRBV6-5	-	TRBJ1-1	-	TGTGCCAGCGGCCTGTTGAACACTGAAGCTTTCTTT	CASGLLNTEAFF
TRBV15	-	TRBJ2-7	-	TGTGCCACCAGCAGAGGTGGCGGGGCGAGCTCCTACGAGCAGTACTTC	CATSRGGGASSYEQYF
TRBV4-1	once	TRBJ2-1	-	TGCGCCAGCAGCCACAGTGGGCTTGAGCAGTTCTTC	CASSHSGLEQFF
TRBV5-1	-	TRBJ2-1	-	TGCGCCAGCAGGCTACAGGGACGGGGTGAGCAGTTCTTC	CASRLQGRGEQFF
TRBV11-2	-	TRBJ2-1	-	TGTGCCAGCAGCTTAGGGCGGCCGTCCTACAATGAGCAGTTCTTC	CASSLGRPSYNEQFF
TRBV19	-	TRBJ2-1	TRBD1	TGTGCCAGTAGTATAGTGGTCGGAGGCAGGGGGAAGAATGAGCAGTTCTTC	CASSIVVGGRGKNEQFF
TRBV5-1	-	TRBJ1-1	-	TGCGCCAGCAGCACCCTGGATAGGGGAGAAGCTTTCTTT	CASSTLDRGEAFF
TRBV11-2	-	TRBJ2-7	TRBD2	TGTGCCAGCAGCCGCCGGACTAGCGGGGGGGCGGGCGAGCAGTACTTC	CASSRRTSGGAGEQYF
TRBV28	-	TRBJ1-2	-	TGTGCCAGCAGTACCCAGGGAAACTACTATGGCTACACCTTC	CASSTQGNYYGYTF
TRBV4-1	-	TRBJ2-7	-	TGCGCCAGCAGCCAACTACCGACAGGAAGCTCCTACGAGCAGTACTTC	CASSQLPTGSSYEQYF
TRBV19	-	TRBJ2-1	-	TGTGCCAGTACCTCCCGCTCCTACAATGAGCAGTTCTTC	CASTSRSYNEQFF
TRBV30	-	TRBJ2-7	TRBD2	TGTGCCCTAGCGGGAGGTCTCACCTACGAGCAGTACTTC	CALAGGLTYEQYF
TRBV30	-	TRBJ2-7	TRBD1	TGTGCCTTAGGGACAGGGATCTCCTACGAGCAGTACTTC	CALGTGISYEQYF
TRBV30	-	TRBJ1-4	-	TGTGCCTGGAGCCGAAGTAACTTCCTTAATGAAAAACTGTTTTTT	CAWSRSNFLNEKLFF
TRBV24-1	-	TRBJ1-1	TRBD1	TGTGCCACCGCCCCGACCGGGACAGAGAACACTGAAGCTTTCTTT	CATAPTGTENTEAFF
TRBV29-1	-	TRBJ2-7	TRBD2	TGCAGCGTTGAGGGGCGGGGGGAATACGAGCAGTACTTC	CSVEGRGEYEQYF
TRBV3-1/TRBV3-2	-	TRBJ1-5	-	TGTGCCAGCAGCCAACGGGGGGATCAGCCCCAGCATTTT	CASSQRGDQPQHF
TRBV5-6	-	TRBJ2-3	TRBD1	TGTGCCAGCAGCACCGCTGGGACAGGGGGTGACTTGGCAGATACGCAGTATTTT	CASSTAGTGGDLADTQYF
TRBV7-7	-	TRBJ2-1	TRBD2	TGTGCTAGCAGCTTAGGGACTAGCGGCCTCAATGAGCAGTTCTTC	CASSLGTSGLNEQFF
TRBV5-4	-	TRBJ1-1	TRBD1	TGTGCCAGCGCAAAGGAAGGGGGCTTGAACACTGAAGCTTTCTTT	CASAKEGGLNTEAFF